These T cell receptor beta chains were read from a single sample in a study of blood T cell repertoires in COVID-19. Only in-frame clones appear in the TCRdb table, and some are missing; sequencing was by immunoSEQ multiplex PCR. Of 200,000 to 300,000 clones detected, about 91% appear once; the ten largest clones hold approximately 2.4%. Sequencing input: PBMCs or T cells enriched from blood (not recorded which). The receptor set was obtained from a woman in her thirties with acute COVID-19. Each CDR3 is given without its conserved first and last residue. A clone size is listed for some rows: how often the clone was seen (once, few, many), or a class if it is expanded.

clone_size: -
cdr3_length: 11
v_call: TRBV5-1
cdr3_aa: ASTAPSTDTQY

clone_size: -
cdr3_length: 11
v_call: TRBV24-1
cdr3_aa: ATSASGEETQY

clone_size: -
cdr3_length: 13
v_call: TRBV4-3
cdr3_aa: ASSQDGGWNSPLH

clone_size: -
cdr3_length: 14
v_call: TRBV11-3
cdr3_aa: ASSLDGPGGSGELF

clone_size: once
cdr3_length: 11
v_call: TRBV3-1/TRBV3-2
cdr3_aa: ASSPQGAYEQY

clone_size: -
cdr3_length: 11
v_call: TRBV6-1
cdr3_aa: ASSEGSRNTIY

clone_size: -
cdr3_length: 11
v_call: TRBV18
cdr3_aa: ASSRTDNSPLH

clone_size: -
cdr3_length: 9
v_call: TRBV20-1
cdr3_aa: SARPGHEQF

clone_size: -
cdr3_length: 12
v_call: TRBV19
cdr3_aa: ATSPGQGKAEAF

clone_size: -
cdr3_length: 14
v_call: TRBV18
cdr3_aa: ASSPAGNKVNNEQF

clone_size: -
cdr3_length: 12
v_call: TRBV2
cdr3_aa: ASSPDRGSTEAF